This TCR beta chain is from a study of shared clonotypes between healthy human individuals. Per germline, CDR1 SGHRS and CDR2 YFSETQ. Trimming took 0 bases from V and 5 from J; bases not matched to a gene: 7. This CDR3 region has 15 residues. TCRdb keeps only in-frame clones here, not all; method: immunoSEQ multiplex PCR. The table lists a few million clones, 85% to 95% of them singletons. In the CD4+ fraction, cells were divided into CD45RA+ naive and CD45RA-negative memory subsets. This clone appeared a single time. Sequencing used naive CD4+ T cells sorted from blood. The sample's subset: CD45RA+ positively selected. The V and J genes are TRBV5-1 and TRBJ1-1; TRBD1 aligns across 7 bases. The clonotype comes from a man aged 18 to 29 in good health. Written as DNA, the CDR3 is TGCGCCAGCAGCTTGGATGCAGGGGGAGGGACTGAAGCTTTCTTT. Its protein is CASSLDAGGGTEAFF.